A selection of T cell receptor beta chains follows, all from one sample in a study of shared clonotypes between healthy human individuals. The assay was immunoSEQ multiplex PCR, and TCRdb's table has in-frame clones only and misses some. The sample holds about 2.4 million clones, 93% seen once. Sequencing used naive CD4+ T cells from PBMCs. All receptors derive from a man aged 18 to 30 in good health. Some clones in this sample may be carry-over from other donors' samples. Each CDR3 is given with its conserved first and last residue. A D gene is named only where the DNA matches it firmly. Size values are once, few and many counts, or a class for expanded clones, and some rows have none.

clone_size,v_call,j_call,d_call,cdr3_nt,cdr3_aa
.,TRBV20-1,TRBJ2-5,TRBD2,TGCAGTGTCGCTAGCGGAGAGACCCAGTACTTC,CSVASGETQYF
.,TRBV27,TRBJ2-4,TRBD1,TGTGCCAGCAGCCCGCAGGGGGCTCCAGCCAAAAACATTCAGTACTTC,CASSPQGAPAKNIQYF
.,TRBV6-1,TRBJ2-7,.,TGTGCCAGCAGTGTGTACTCCGGGTCCTACGAGCAGTACTTC,CASSVYSGSYEQYF
.,TRBV11-2,TRBJ1-1,TRBD1,TGTGCCAGCAGCACGTACCCCACTGGACAGGGCGGCACTGAAGCTTTCTTT,CASSTYPTGQGGTEAFF
once,TRBV13,TRBJ2-7,TRBD1,TGTGCCAGCAGCTTTGACAGGGGGCCTCCCACCGAGCAGTACTTC,CASSFDRGPPTEQYF
.,TRBV28,TRBJ1-5,.,TGTGCCAGCAGTTCCCCCCAGGGTTCGCCCCAGCATTTT,CASSSPQGSPQHF
.,TRBV28,TRBJ2-5,TRBD2,TGTGCCAGCAGTTTCTCGGGGGGAGAGACCCAGTACTTC,CASSFSGGETQYF
.,TRBV28,TRBJ2-4,.,TGTGCCAGCAGTTTACCACAGGGCAGGAACATTCAGTACTTC,CASSLPQGRNIQYF
.,TRBV6-5,TRBJ1-1,.,TGTGCCAGCAGTAAATCTCGGGTCCGGACCCCTGAAGCTTTCTTT,CASSKSRVRTPEAFF
.,TRBV7-6,TRBJ2-3,TRBD2,TGTGCCAGCAGCCTCGGACTAGCTAGCACAGATACGCAGTATTTT,CASSLGLASTDTQYF
.,TRBV19,TRBJ1-5,TRBD1,TGTGCCAGTAGTATCGGTCCGATACAGGGGGCCCTCAATCAGCCCCAGCATTTT,CASSIGPIQGALNQPQHF
.,TRBV2,TRBJ1-4,.,TGTGCCAGCAGTGAAGGGGTCGAGTCACTGTTTTTT,CASSEGVESLFF
.,TRBV25-1,TRBJ2-3,.,TGTGCCAGCAGTGGCCCTGGCCGAGGGGGAACAGATACGCAGTATTTT,CASSGPGRGGTDTQYF
.,TRBV5-6,TRBJ1-4,.,TGTGCCAGCAGCGCTCCTTATGAAAAACTGTTTTTT,CASSAPYEKLFF
few,TRBV7-9,TRBJ1-1,.,TGTGCCAGCAGCACCCTCGGCGGGGGCACTGAAGCTTTCTTT,CASSTLGGGTEAFF
.,TRBV30,TRBJ1-6,TRBD1,TGTGCCTGGAGTAATACAGGGGGCCGGTCGACGGGGTCACCCCTCCACTTT,CAWSNTGGRSTGSPLHF
.,TRBV30,TRBJ2-7,.,TGTGCCTGGAGAACAACAGGGAACTCCTACGAGCAGTACTTC,CAWRTTGNSYEQYF
.,TRBV5-8,TRBJ2-3,.,TGTGCCAGCAGCCGGACGTCGACCCTCACAGATACGCAGTATTTT,CASSRTSTLTDTQYF
.,TRBV6-5,TRBJ1-1,TRBD1,TGTGCCAGCAGTTTCCGGGACAGGGCCGACACTGAAGCTTTCTTT,CASSFRDRADTEAFF
.,TRBV5-1,TRBJ2-1,TRBD2,TGCGCCAGCAGCTTGGGTGGACTAGCGGGAGGGCAATCGCGCAATGAGCAGTTCTTC,CASSLGGLAGGQSRNEQFF
.,TRBV11-2,TRBJ2-1,.,TGTGCCAGCAGCTTAGGGGCAGATGAGCAGTTCTTC,CASSLGADEQFF
.,TRBV5-5,TRBJ2-5,TRBD2,TGTGCCAGCAGCCCGCCAGTGGGGGGGAACCAAGAGACCCAGTACTTC,CASSPPVGGNQETQYF
.,TRBV30,TRBJ1-6,TRBD1,TGTGCCTGGAGTGGGACAGGCCATTCCTCCTATAATTCACCCCTCCACTTT,CAWSGTGHSSYNSPLHF
.,TRBV6-5,TRBJ1-3,.,TGTGCCAGCAGTCCAGGGTGGAACACCATATATTTT,CASSPGWNTIYF
.,TRBV7-2,TRBJ2-1,.,TGTGCCAGCAGCCCTGAGGACAGCCACAAGGGGTTCTTC,CASSPEDSHKGFF
.,TRBV5-1,TRBJ2-3,TRBD2,TGCGCCAGTAAACTAGCGGGAGAGGGAGATACGCAGTATTTT,CASKLAGEGDTQYF
few,TRBV14,TRBJ1-1,.,TGTGCCAGCAGCCAGAACACTGAAGCTTTCTTT,CASSQNTEAFF
.,TRBV28,TRBJ1-5,TRBD1,TGTGCCAGCAGTTTAGTGCGACAGGGGAGCAATCAGCCCCAGCATTTT,CASSLVRQGSNQPQHF
.,TRBV9,TRBJ1-3,.,TGTGCCAGCAGCGTTAGCCCGGCGTACGATGGAAACACCATATATTTT,CASSVSPAYDGNTIYF
.,TRBV6-6,TRBJ2-7,.,TGTGCCAGCAGTTCCGGGGCGACTAGTTCCTACGAGCAGTACTTC,CASSSGATSSYEQYF
.,TRBV6-1,TRBJ2-5,TRBD2,TGTGCCAGCAGTGGCTCTAGCGGGAGGTCTGAGACCCAGTACTTC,CASSGSSGRSETQYF